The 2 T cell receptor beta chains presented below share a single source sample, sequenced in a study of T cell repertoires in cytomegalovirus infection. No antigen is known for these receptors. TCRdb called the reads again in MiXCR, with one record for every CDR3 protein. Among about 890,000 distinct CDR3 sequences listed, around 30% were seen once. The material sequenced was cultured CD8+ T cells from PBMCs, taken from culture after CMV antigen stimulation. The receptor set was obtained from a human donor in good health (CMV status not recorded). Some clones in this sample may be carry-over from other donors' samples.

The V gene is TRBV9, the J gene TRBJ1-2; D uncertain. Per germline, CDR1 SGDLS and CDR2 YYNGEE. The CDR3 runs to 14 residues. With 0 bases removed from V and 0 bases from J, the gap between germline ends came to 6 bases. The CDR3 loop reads CASSVVESNYGYTF. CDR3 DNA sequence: TGTGCCAGCAGCGTAGTCGAGTCTAACTATGGCTACACCTTC. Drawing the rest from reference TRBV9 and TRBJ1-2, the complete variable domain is DSGVTQTPKHLITATGQRVTLRCSPRSGDLSVYWYQQSLDQGLQFLIQYYNGEERAKGNILERFSAQQFPDLHSELNLSSLELGDSALYFCASSVVESNYGYTFGSGTRLTVV.

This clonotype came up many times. CDR3 sequence: CASSSLIVGYNSPLHF. DNA for the CDR3: TGTGCCAGCAGCTCCCTGATCGTAGGATATAATTCACCCCTCCACTTT. This rearrangement joins TRBV7-9 to TRBJ1-6; no clear D. V lost 4 bases and J lost 4, with 14 bases in between. Germline loops: CDR1 SEHNR, CDR2 FQNEAQ (reference sequence). This CDR3 is built from 16 residues. Combining the CDR3 with reference TRBV7-9 and TRBJ1-6 gives the whole variable domain DTGVSQNPRHKITKRGQNVTFRCDPISEHNRLYWYRQTLGQGPEFLTYFQNEAQLEKSRLLSDRFSAERPKGSFSTLEIQRTEQGDSAMYLCASSSLIVGYNSPLHFGNGTRLTVT.